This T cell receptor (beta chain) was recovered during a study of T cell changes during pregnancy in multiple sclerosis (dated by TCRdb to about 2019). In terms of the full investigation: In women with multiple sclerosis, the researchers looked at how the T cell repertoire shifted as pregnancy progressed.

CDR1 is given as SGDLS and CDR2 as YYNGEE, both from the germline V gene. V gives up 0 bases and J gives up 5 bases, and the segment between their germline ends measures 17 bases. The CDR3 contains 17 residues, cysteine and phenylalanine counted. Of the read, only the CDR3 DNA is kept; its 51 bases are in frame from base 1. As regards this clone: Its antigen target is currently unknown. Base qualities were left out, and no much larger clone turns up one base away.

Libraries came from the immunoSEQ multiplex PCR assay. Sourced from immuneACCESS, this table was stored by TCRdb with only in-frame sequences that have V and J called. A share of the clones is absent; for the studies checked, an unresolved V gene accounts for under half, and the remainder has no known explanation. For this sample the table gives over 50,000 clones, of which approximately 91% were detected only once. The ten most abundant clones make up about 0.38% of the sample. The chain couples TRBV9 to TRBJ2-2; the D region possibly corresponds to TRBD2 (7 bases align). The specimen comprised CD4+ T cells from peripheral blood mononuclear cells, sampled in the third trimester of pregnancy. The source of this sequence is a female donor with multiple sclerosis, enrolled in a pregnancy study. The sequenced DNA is TGTGCCAGCAGCGTAGCTCTGTCGGGGGGCCATACCGGGGAGCTGTTTTTT. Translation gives CASSVALSGGHTGELFF.